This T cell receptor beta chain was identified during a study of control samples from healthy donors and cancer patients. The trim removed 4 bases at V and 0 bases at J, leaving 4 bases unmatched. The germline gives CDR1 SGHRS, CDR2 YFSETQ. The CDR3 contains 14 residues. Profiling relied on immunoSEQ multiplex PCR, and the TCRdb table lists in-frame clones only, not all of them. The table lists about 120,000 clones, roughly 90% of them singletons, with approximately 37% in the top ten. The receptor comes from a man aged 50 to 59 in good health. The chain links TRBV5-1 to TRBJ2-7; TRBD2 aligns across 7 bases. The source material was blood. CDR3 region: CASSQAGSSYEQYF. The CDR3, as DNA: TGCGCCAGCAGCCAAGCGGGGTCCTCCTACGAGCAGTACTTC.